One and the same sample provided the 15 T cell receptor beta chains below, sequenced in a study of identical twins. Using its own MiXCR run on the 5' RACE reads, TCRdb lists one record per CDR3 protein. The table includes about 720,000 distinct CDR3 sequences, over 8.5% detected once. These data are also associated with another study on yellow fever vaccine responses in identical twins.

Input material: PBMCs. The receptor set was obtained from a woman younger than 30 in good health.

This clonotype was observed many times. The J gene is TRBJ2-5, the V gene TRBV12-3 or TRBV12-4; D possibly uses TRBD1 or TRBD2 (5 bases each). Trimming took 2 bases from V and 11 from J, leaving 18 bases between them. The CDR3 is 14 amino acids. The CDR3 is CASSLMGVTGEQYF. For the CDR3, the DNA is TGTGCCAGCAGTTTAATGGGGGTCACCGGGGAACAGTACTTC.

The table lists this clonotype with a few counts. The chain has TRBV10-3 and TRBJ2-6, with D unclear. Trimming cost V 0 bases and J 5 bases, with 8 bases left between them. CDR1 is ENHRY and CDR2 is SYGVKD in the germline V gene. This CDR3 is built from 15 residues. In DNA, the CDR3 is TGTGCCATCAGTGAGTCGACTGCCCGGGCCAACGTCCTGACTTTC. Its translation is CAISESTARANVLTF.

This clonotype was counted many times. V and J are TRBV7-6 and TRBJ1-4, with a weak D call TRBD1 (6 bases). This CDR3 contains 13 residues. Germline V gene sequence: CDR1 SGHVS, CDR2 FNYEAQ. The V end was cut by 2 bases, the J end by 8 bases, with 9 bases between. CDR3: CASSLQGREKLFF. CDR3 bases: TGTGCCAGCAGCTTACAGGGGAGAGAAAAACTGTTTTTT.

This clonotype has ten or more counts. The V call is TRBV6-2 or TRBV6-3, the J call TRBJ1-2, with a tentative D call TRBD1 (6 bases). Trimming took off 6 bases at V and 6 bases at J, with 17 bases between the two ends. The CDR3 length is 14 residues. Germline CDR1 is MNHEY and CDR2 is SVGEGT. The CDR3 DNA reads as TGTGCCAGCAGCTCGGACAGACAAACCGATGGCTACACCTTC. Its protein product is CASSSDRQTDGYTF.

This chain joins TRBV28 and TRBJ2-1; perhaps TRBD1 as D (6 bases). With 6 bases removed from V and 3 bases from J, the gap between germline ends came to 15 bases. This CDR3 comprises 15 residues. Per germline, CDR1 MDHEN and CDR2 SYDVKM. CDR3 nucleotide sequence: TGTGCCAGCAGCTTACAGGGAGCAAACTACAATGAGCAGTTCTTC. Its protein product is CASSLQGANYNEQFF. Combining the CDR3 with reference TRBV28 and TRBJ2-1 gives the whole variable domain DVKVTQSSRYLVKRTGEKVFLECVQDMDHENMFWYRQDPGLGLRLIYFSYDVKMKEKGDIPEGYSVSREKKERFSLILESASTNQTSMYLCASSLQGANYNEQFFGPGTRLTVL.

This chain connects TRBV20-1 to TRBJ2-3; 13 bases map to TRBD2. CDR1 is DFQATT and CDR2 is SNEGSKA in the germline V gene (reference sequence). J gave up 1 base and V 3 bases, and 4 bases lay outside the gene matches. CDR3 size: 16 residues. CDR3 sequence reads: CSARTSGRPGTDTQYF. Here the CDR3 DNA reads TGCAGTGCTAGGACTAGCGGGAGGCCGGGCACAGATACGCAGTATTTT.

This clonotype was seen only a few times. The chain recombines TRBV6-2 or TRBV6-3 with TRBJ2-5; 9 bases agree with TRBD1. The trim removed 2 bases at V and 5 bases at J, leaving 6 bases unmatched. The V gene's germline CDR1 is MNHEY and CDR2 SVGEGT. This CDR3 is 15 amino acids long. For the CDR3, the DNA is TGTGCCAGCAGTTACAACAGGGGGCTTGAGGAGACCCAGTACTTC. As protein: CASSYNRGLEETQYF.

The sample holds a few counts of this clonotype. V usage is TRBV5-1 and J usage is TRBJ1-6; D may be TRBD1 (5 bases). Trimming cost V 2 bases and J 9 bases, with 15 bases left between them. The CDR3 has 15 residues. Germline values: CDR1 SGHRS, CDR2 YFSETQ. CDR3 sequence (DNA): TGCGCCAGCAGCTTTGCCTCGGGACCCATTTCACCCCTCCACTTT. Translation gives CASSFASGPISPLHF.

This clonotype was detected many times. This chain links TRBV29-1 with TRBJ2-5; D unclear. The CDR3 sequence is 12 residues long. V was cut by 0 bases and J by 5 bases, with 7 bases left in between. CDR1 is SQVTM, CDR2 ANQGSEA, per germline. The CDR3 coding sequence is TGCAGCGTTGAAGATCTTGCGGAGACCCAGTACTTC. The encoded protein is CSVEDLAETQYF.

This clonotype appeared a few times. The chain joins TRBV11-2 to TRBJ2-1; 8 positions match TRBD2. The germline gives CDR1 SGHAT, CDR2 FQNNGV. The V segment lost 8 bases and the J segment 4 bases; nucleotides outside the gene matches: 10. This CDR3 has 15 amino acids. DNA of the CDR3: TGTGCCAGCGTCTGGGGAGCGGGAGAATACAATGAGCAGTTCTTC. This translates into CASVWGAGEYNEQFF.

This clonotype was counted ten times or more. CDR3 sequence: CASIGAGHEQFF. The CDR3 nucleotides read TGTGCCAGCATTGGGGCGGGCCATGAGCAGTTCTTC. V is TRBV25-1 and J is TRBJ2-1; D may be TRBD1 or TRBD2 (5 bases each). The germline V gene has CDR1 MGHDK and CDR2 SYGVNS. V gave up 7 bases and J gave up 8 bases, with 12 bases separating them. There are 12 residues in the CDR3.

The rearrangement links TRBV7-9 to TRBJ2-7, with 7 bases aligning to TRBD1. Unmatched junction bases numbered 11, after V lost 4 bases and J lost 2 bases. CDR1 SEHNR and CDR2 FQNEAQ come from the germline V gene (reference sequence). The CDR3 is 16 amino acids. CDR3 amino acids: CASSSLMGTATYEQYF. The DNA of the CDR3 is TGTGCCAGCAGCTCCCTAATGGGGACAGCCACCTACGAGCAGTACTTC.

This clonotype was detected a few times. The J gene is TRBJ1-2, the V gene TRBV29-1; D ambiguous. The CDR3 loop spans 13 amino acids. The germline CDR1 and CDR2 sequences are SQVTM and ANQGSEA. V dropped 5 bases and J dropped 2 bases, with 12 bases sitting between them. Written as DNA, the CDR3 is TGCAGCGTTTTGGCGCAGGAAAACTATGGCTACACCTTC. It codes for CSVLAQENYGYTF.

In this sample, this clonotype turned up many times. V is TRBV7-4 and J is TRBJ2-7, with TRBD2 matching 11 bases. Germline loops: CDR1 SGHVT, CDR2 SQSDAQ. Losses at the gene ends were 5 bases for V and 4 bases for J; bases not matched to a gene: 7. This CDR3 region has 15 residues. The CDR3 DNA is TGTGCCAGCAGCATACGCCTAGCGGGAGGATACGAGCAGTACTTC. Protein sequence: CASSIRLAGGYEQYF. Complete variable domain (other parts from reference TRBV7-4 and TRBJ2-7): GAGVSQSPRYKVAKRGRDVALRCDSISGHVTLYWYRQTLGQGSEVLTYSQSDAQRDKSGRPSGRFSAERPERSVSTLKIQRTEQGDSAVYLCASSIRLAGGYEQYFGPGTRLTVT.

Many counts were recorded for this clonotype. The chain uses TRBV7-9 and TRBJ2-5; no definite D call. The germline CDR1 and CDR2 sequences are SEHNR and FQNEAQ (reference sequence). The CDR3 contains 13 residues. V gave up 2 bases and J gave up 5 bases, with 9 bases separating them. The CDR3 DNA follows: TGTGCCAGCAGCTTATGGATTTCGGAGACCCAGTACTTC. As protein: CASSLWISETQYF.